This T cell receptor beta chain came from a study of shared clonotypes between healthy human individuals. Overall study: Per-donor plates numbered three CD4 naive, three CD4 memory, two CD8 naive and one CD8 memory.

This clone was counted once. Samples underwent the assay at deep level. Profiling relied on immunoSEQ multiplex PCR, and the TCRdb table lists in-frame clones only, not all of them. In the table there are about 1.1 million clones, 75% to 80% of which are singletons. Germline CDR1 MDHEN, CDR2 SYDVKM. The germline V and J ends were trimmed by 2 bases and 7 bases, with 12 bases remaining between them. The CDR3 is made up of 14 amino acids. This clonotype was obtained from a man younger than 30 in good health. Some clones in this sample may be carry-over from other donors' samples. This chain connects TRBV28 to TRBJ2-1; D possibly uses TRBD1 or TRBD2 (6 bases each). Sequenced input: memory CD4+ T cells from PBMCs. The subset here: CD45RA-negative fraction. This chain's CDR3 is CASSLGGGGNEQFF. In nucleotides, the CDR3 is TGTGCCAGCAGTTTAGGAGGGGGTGGAAATGAGCAGTTCTTC.